The 15 T cell receptor beta chains listed next were all sequenced from one sample in a study of spatial heterogeneity in lung cancer. MiXCR, run by TCRdb on the 5' RACE reads, gives a single entry per CDR3 protein. The repertoire holds 40,000 to 45,000 distinct CDR3 sequences, with 6.5% to 7% as singletons. Described time point: sample taken at primary tumor resection. The sample consisted of PBMCs, taken at surgery. The receptors originated from a female donor with early-stage non-small cell lung cancer.

The genes are TRBV21-1 and TRBJ1-6; the D call in the table, TRBD1, was not verified against the DNA. TRBV21-1 is termed a pseudogene. The CDR3 spans 16 residues. The CDR3 loop reads CASSKEPRGGGSPLHF. CDR3 sequence (DNA): TGTGCCAGCAGCAAAGAGCCGAGAGGGGGCGGTTCACCCCTCCACTTT.

The genes are TRBV20-1 and TRBJ1-2; D ambiguous. V dropped 3 bases and J dropped 1 base, with 3 bases sitting between them. This CDR3 has 11 residues. In germline, CDR1 is DFQATT, CDR2 SNEGSKA (reference sequence). The CDR3 nucleotides are TGCAGTGCTAGGTTTAACTATGGCTACACCTTC. This sequence encodes CSARFNYGYTF.

This clonotype was seen more than once but under ten times. The CDR3 DNA reads TGTGCCAGCAGTTACGCGGCGGGGGAGTTCAATGAGCAGTTCTTC. It specifies CASSYAAGEFNEQFF. This chain joins TRBV6-2 or TRBV6-3 and TRBJ2-1, with 7 bases that match TRBD2. The germline V gene has CDR1 MNHEY and CDR2 SVGEGT. V lost 2 bases and J lost 6; bases outside the gene matches: 7. This CDR3 has 15 amino acids.

This clonotype was seen repeatedly, ten times or more. The chain carries TRBV5-6 and TRBJ2-4; D is undetermined. This CDR3 has 13 residues. Germline CDR1 and CDR2: SGHDT and YYEEEE. Trimming pared 3 bases from V and 7 bases from J, leaving 11 bases between. The CDR3 region has the DNA TGTGCCAGCAGCTCAATCAGCAAGAACATTCAGTACTTC. This encodes CASSSISKNIQYF.

This chain joins TRBV11-2 and TRBJ2-3, with 8 bases lining up with TRBD1. The CDR3 loop spans 17 amino acids. Trimming cost V 5 bases and J 2 bases; bases outside gene matches: 12. The V gene's germline CDR1 is SGHAT and CDR2 FQNNGV. The CDR3 sequence is CASSLRPTGVPTDTQYF. In DNA, the CDR3 is TGTGCCAGCAGCCTTCGTCCGACAGGGGTCCCCACAGATACGCAGTATTTT.

This clonotype was seen many times. V usage is TRBV12-3 or TRBV12-4 and J usage is TRBJ2-6; TRBD1 is a possible D gene (5 bases). The CDR3 covers 13 residues. V was trimmed by 6 bases and J by 4 bases, leaving 7 bases between them. The CDR3 reads CASSPGGANVLTF. CDR3 nucleotides: TGTGCCAGCAGCCCAGGGGGGGCCAACGTCCTGACTTTC.

This rearrangement joins TRBV3-1 to TRBJ2-5; 9 bases map to TRBD1. Germline CDR1 is LGHDT and CDR2 is YNNKEL (reference sequence). This CDR3 spans 14 amino acids. Trimming removed 3 bases from V and 5 bases from J; junction bases left unmatched: 4. The CDR3 DNA follows: TGTGCCAGCAGCCAGAACAGGGGGCGGGAGACCCAGTACTTC. This sequence encodes CASSQNRGRETQYF.

There are many counts of this clonotype. This chain links TRBV27 with TRBJ2-4; D possibly corresponds to TRBD1 (6 bases). V gave up 5 bases and J gave up 0 bases, with 14 bases separating them. CDR1 and CDR2 (germline): MNHEY, SMNVEV (reference sequence). The CDR3 loop spans 16 amino acids. The CDR3 region has the DNA TGTGCCAGCAGTGACAACAGGGTTCTAGCCAAAAACATTCAGTACTTC. Amino acid sequence: CASSDNRVLAKNIQYF.

As to this clonotype: Germline and junction disagree at one end, which may indicate a read error. The J gene is TRBJ2-4, the V gene TRBV11-2, with a tentative D call TRBD1 (5 bases). The CDR3 contains 14 residues. Germline CDR1 is SGHAT and CDR2 is FQNNGV. This CDR3 reads CASGLLGQGNIQYF. CDR3 DNA: TGTGCCAGCGGCTTACTCGGGCAGGGAAACATTCAGTACTTC.

This clonotype was detected many times. This chain joins TRBV12-3 or TRBV12-4 and TRBJ2-5; 9 bases align to TRBD1. This CDR3 has 18 amino acids. Trimming cost V 4 bases and J 5 bases; bases outside gene matches: 17. The CDR3, as DNA: TGTGCCAGCAGTTCACGCGTCCCGGGACAGGGAGGGTATGAGACCCAGTACTTC. Translating it yields CASSSRVPGQGGYETQYF.

In its sample, this clonotype was seen many times. V gene TRBV6-5 combines with J gene TRBJ2-7, with 8 bases matching TRBD2. The CDR3 loop spans 15 amino acids. J lost 1 base, V lost 5 bases, and 7 bases had no gene match. Germline V gene data show CDR1 as MNHEY and CDR2 as SVGAGI. The CDR3 DNA reads as TGTGCCAGCAGTGAAAGCGGGGGACCTTCCTACGAGCAGTACTTC. Its translation is CASSESGGPSYEQYF.

The chain recombines TRBV20-1 with TRBJ2-7, with D uncertain. The V gene lost 3 bases and the J gene lost 4 bases, with 13 bases spanning the gap. The germline gives CDR1 DFQATT, CDR2 SNEGSKA (reference sequence). CDR3 length: 13 amino acids. CDR3 DNA: TGCAGTGCTAGTAACAGCAGGATTTACGAGCAGTACTTC. As protein: CSASNSRIYEQYF.

This clonotype appeared many times. This chain joins TRBV5-1 and TRBJ2-7; weak D call: TRBD1 (5 bases). The germline CDR1 and CDR2 sequences are SGHRS and YFSETQ. V was cut by 0 bases and J by 4 bases, with 14 bases left in between. The CDR3 is 15 amino acids. The CDR3 DNA reads TGCGCCAGCAGCTTGGCCTTTCAGGGCGGATACGAGCAGTACTTC. It encodes CASSLAFQGGYEQYF.

The chain is built from TRBV4-2 and TRBJ2-5; a possible D gene is TRBD2 (7 bases). The V gene lost 5 bases and the J gene lost 1 base, with 20 bases spanning the gap. CDR1 is LGHNA and CDR2 is YNFKEQ in the germline V gene. The CDR3 has 17 residues. This CDR3 is CASSSPGAGALQETQYF. The CDR3 region has the DNA TGTGCCAGCAGCTCCCCCGGGGCGGGGGCCCTCCAAGAGACCCAGTACTTC.

With respect to this clonotype: With a much larger clone just one base away, this may be a read error. The V call is TRBV7-9, the J call TRBJ1-1; D remains ambiguous. In germline, CDR1 is SEHNR, CDR2 FQNEAQ (reference sequence). This CDR3 has 13 residues. CDR3 amino acids: CASSYREGTEALF. The CDR3 region has the DNA TGTGCCAGCAGCTATAGGGAGGGCACTGAAGCTCTCTTT.